The 3 T cell receptor beta chains below come from one sample, sequenced in a study of blood T cells in healthy people across ages. A second PCR, run for roughly 7 to 12 cycles, used a sample-barcoded 5' primer plus a J-beta primer mix. TCRdb reanalysed the 5' RACE reads using MiXCR and keeps one entry per CDR3 protein. The table records roughly 1,300,000 distinct CDR3 sequences, 45% to 70% of them present only once. The sequencing input was blood. The origin of the receptors is a young man in good health.

The V gene is TRBV11-2, the J gene TRBJ1-2; 7 bases are a match to TRBD1. The CDR3 sequence is 16 residues long. The germline V gene encodes CDR1 SGHAT and CDR2 FQNNGV. Losses at the gene ends were 3 bases for V and 10 bases for J; bases not matched to a gene: 17. CDR3 residues: CASSFSIGQDRIYYTF. The CDR3 coding sequence is TGTGCCAGCAGCTTCTCAATCGGACAGGATCGGATTTACTACACCTTC.

The chain links TRBV4-3 to TRBJ2-3; D is uncertain. Germline CDR1 and CDR2: LGHNA and YSLEER. The CDR3 is 14 amino acids. Deletions cut 4 bases from V and 10 bases from J, with 18 bases between. The CDR3 coding sequence is TGCGCCAGCAGCCTAAGAAGGTCCGGTCCGGCGCAGTATTTT. This gives the protein CASSLRRSGPAQYF.

V and J are TRBV20-1 and TRBJ2-4; D is unresolved. This CDR3 spans 13 amino acids. CDR1 is DFQATT, CDR2 SNEGSKA, per germline (reference sequence). The ends were cut back, 3 bases at V and 7 bases at J, with 13 bases in the middle. CDR3 loop: CSASETGPNIQYF. As DNA, the CDR3 is TGCAGTGCTAGCGAGACCGGCCCCAACATTCAGTACTTC.